These 31 T cell receptor beta chains were sequenced from one sample in a study of T cell changes during pregnancy in multiple sclerosis. Sequencing was performed with immunoSEQ multiplex PCR; in TCRdb, only in-frame clones are kept and a portion is missing. The profile shows approximately 90,000 clones, 90% to 95% of them singletons. Here the sequenced sample was peripheral blood, taken in the first trimester of pregnancy. These TCRs come from a female donor with multiple sclerosis, enrolled in a pregnancy study.

The CDR3 sequence: CASSLAAGSNQPQHF. The CDR3 DNA reads TGCGCCAGCAGCTTGGCCGCAGGGAGCAATCAGCCCCAGCATTTT. The chain employs TRBV5-1 and TRBJ1-5; a weak D match, TRBD1 (5 bases). The CDR3 has 15 residues. Between the trimmed V and J ends, which lost 0 bases and 1 base, there was a span of 8 bases. The V gene's germline CDR1 is SGHRS and CDR2 YFSETQ.

Turning to this clone: Other DNA sequences in the same sample also yield this CDR3. The CDR3 DNA sequence: TGTGCCAGCAGCTTAGGCAGGGGGAACACTGAAGCTTTCTTT. The encoded protein is CASSLGRGNTEAFF. The rearrangement links TRBV7-9 to TRBJ1-1; possibly TRBD1 for D (6 bases). Trimming left V 1 base short and J 1 base short, with 7 bases between. The CDR3 contains 14 residues. Per the germline V gene, CDR1 is SEHNR and CDR2 is FQNEAQ (reference sequence).

The chain combines TRBV6-6 with TRBJ2-7, with 7 bases matching TRBD1. Germline V CDR1 and CDR2: MNHNY, SVGAGI (reference sequence). This CDR3 is 14 amino acids long. J lost 3 bases, V lost 7 bases, and 9 bases had no gene match. DNA of the CDR3: TGTGCCAGCATCCCATCGACAGGGCGCTACGAGCAGTACTTC. Protein product: CASIPSTGRYEQYF.

This rearrangement joins TRBV4-1 to TRBJ1-2, with D maybe TRBD1 (6 bases). CDR3 length: 14 residues. The V and J ends lost 1 base and 6 bases respectively, with 12 bases between them. The germline gives CDR1 MGHRA, CDR2 YSYEKL. The CDR3 nucleotides read TGCGCCAGCAGCCAAGCGACAGGTGTAGATGGCTACACCTTC. It translates to CASSQATGVDGYTF.

This rearrangement joins TRBV6-6 to TRBJ2-7; D uncertain. The V gene lost 2 bases and the J gene lost 0 bases, with 8 bases spanning the gap. The V gene's germline CDR1 is MNHNY and CDR2 SVGAGI (reference sequence). The CDR3 length is 14 residues. CDR3 DNA sequence: TGTGCCAGCAGTTACCGGAGCACCTCCTACGAGCAGTACTTC. Translation: CASSYRSTSYEQYF.

The rearrangement joins TRBV30 to TRBJ1-6, with a weak D call TRBD1 (5 bases). CDR1 is GTSNPN and CDR2 is SVGIG in the germline V gene (reference sequence). This CDR3 is built from 12 residues. Trimming pared 5 bases from V and 5 bases from J, leaving 7 bases between. In nucleotides, the CDR3 is TGTGCCTGGGACAGTAATAATTCACCCCTCCACTTT. Translated: CAWDSNNSPLHF.

The V and J genes are TRBV7-9 and TRBJ2-7; D gene uncertain. V was shortened by 5 bases and J by 3 bases, with 11 bases between the two germline ends. The V gene's germline CDR1 is SEHNR and CDR2 FQNEAQ (reference sequence). The CDR3 has 13 amino acids. CDR3 coding DNA: TGTGCCAGCAGCCCTGACTTGAACTACGAGCAGTACTTC. This translates into CASSPDLNYEQYF.

V is TRBV6-5 and J is TRBJ1-4; no definite D call. The V end lost 2 bases, the J end lost 7 bases, and 14 bases lay between the germline ends. The CDR3 runs to 15 residues. Germline lookup yields CDR1 MNHEY and CDR2 SVGAGI. CDR3 nucleotide sequence: TGTGCCAGCAGTTACACTCCTCTCGCGGGTGAAAAACTGTTTTTT. This codes for CASSYTPLAGEKLFF.

This rearrangement joins TRBV5-8 to TRBJ2-7; D is perhaps TRBD2 (6 bases). V gave up 3 bases and J gave up 7 bases, with 11 bases separating them. This CDR3 spans 12 amino acids. Germline V gene lookup returns CDR1 SGHTS and CDR2 YDEGEE. Here the CDR3 reads CASSWEAGEQYF. DNA for the CDR3: TGTGCCAGCAGCTGGGAGGCAGGGGAGCAGTACTTC.

The V gene is TRBV27, the J gene TRBJ1-1; the match to TRBD1 covers 9 bases. Germline assignment: CDR1 MNHEY and CDR2 SMNVEV (reference sequence). Unmatched junction bases numbered 13, after V lost 4 bases and J lost 10 bases. The length of the CDR3 is 15 residues. This CDR3 is CASSSTDRGFLGAFF. CDR3 DNA sequence: TGTGCCAGCAGTTCGACGGACAGGGGATTTTTAGGAGCTTTCTTT.

This sequence joins TRBV9 and TRBJ1-1, with D unresolved. CDR1 SGDLS and CDR2 YYNGEE come from the germline V gene. Trimming stripped 2 bases from V and 1 base from J, with 9 bases between. The CDR3 length is 14 residues. The CDR3 protein is CASSVGGENTEAFF. In DNA, the CDR3 is TGTGCCAGCAGCGTTGGCGGCGAGAACACTGAAGCTTTCTTT. Using reference TRBV9 and TRBJ1-1 for the parts outside the CDR3, the full variable domain is DSGVTQTPKHLITATGQRVTLRCSPRSGDLSVYWYQQSLDQGLQFLIQYYNGEERAKGNILERFSAQQFPDLHSELNLSSLELGDSALYFCASSVGGENTEAFFGQGTRLTVV.

The chain employs TRBV7-9 and TRBJ2-7; TRBD1 is a possible D gene (6 bases). Germline V gene sequence: CDR1 SEHNR, CDR2 FQNEAQ (reference sequence). Trimming cost V 2 bases and J 2 bases, with 10 bases left between them. The CDR3 totals 14 residues. The CDR3 sequence: CASSLPGTTYEQYF. The CDR3 DNA reads TGTGCCAGCAGCTTACCTGGGACAACCTACGAGCAGTACTTC.

The sample holds one count of this clone. CDR3 loop: CATSSDRANQPQHF. CDR3 coding DNA: TGTGCCACCAGCAGTGACAGAGCCAATCAGCCCCAGCATTTT. The V and J genes are TRBV15 and TRBJ1-5; D possibly corresponds to TRBD1 (5 bases). Deletions cut 3 bases from V and 3 bases from J, with 9 bases between. The CDR3 runs to 14 residues. Germline V gives CDR1 LNHNV, CDR2 YYDKDF (reference sequence).

J is TRBJ2-5 and V is TRBV6-5; TRBD1 might be the D (6 bases). The germline gives CDR1 MNHEY, CDR2 SVGAGI. The CDR3 is 15 amino acids. The V gene lost 0 bases and the J gene lost 3 bases, with 11 bases spanning the gap. Here the CDR3 DNA reads TGTGCCAGCAGTTACTCATGGGGGCGGGAAGAGACCCAGTACTTC. Protein product: CASSYSWGREETQYF.

This chain connects TRBV11-1 to TRBJ2-1; 10 nucleotides match TRBD2. The CDR3 sequence is 15 residues long. Trimming cost V 4 bases and J 9 bases; bases outside gene matches: 9. Germline V lookup: CDR1 SGHAT, CDR2 FQDESV (reference sequence). CDR3 protein: CASSSLTSGLSEQFF. CDR3 sequence (DNA): TGTGCCAGCAGCTCCCTGACTAGCGGGTTATCTGAGCAGTTCTTC. Using reference TRBV11-1 and TRBJ2-1 for the parts outside the CDR3, the full variable domain is EAEVAQSPRYKITEKSQAVAFWCDPISGHATLYWYRQILGQGPELLVQFQDESVVDDSQLPKDRFSAERLKGVDSTLKIQPAELGDSAMYLCASSSLTSGLSEQFFGPGTRLTVL.

This clone appeared a single time. The J gene is TRBJ2-5, the V gene TRBV20-1; 8 bases agree with TRBD1. The CDR3 sequence is 11 residues long. Germline CDR1 and CDR2: DFQATT and SNEGSKA (reference sequence). J gave up 4 bases and V 7 bases, and 2 bases lay outside the gene matches. This chain's CDR3 is CSVQGAETQYF. The DNA of the CDR3 is TGCAGTGTCCAGGGGGCAGAGACCCAGTACTTC.

This clone was seen more than once but under ten times. For the CDR3, the DNA is TGTGCCAGCAGCTTTACAGGGATCAATTCACCCCTCCACTTT. Residues: CASSFTGINSPLHF. The chain has TRBV11-2 and TRBJ1-6, with D possibly matching TRBD1 (6 bases). This CDR3 comprises 14 residues. With 3 bases removed from V and 7 bases from J, the gap between germline ends came to 10 bases. Germline CDR1 and CDR2: SGHAT and FQNNGV.

This clone was detected once. The rearrangement joins TRBV4-2 to TRBJ2-5; TRBD1 matches at 7 bases. V shed 3 bases, J shed 5 bases, and the junction held 9 bases outside the gene matches. Germline CDR1 LGHNA, CDR2 YNFKEQ. The CDR3 runs 15 residues. In nucleotides, the CDR3 is TGTGCCAGCAGCCAGATGACAGGGAGAGGGGAGACCCAGTACTTC. Amino acids: CASSQMTGRGETQYF.

The chain employs TRBV9 and TRBJ2-1; 8 positions agree with TRBD1. V was clipped by 0 bases and J by 4 bases; unmatched bases: 6. The CDR3 totals 16 residues. Germline V gene lookup returns CDR1 SGDLS and CDR2 YYNGEE. CDR3 nucleotide sequence: TGTGCCAGCAGCGTAGCTCAGGACAGGGCTTACAATGAGCAGTTCTTC. Translation: CASSVAQDRAYNEQFF.

This clone has just a few counts. The gene calls are TRBV6-1 and TRBJ1-6; weak D call: TRBD1 (6 bases). Trimming shortened V by 8 bases and J by 9 bases, and 14 bases separated the two germline ends. Germline V gene data show CDR1 as MNHNS and CDR2 as SASEGT. CDR3 length: 13 amino acids. The chain's CDR3 is CASRTVISSPLHF. For the CDR3, the DNA is TGTGCCAGCCGGACAGTAATTAGTTCACCCCTCCACTTT.

This chain connects TRBV2 to TRBJ2-7; D gene uncertain. The CDR3 contains 15 residues. The germline gives CDR1 SNHLY, CDR2 FYNNEI. Deletions cut 1 base from V and 6 bases from J, with 16 bases between. This chain's CDR3 is CASSEVRAPVREQYF. Here the CDR3 DNA reads TGTGCCAGCAGTGAAGTTCGAGCACCGGTACGCGAGCAGTACTTC.

This chain links TRBV7-3 with TRBJ2-2, with a tentative D call TRBD1 (5 bases). Germline V CDR1 and CDR2: SGHTA, FQGTGA. This CDR3 spans 16 amino acids. Trimming left V 5 bases short and J 1 base short, with 14 bases between. The CDR3 loop reads CASSPPGRENTGELFF. The DNA of the CDR3 is TGTGCCAGCAGCCCCCCGGGCAGGGAGAACACCGGGGAGCTGTTTTTT.

J is TRBJ1-1 and V is TRBV30; D gene unclear. Looked up from germline, CDR1 is GTSNPN and CDR2 is SVGIG (reference sequence). CDR3 size: 14 residues. With 2 bases removed from V and 5 bases from J, the gap between germline ends came to 15 bases. The CDR3 coding sequence is TGTGCCTGGAGTTGGCGGAGAGGAGAAACTGAAGCTTTCTTT. It encodes CAWSWRRGETEAFF.

The chain joins TRBV29-1 to TRBJ2-3, with 9 bases that match TRBD2. Germline trimming cut 4 bases from V and 5 bases from J; bases unmatched to any gene: 4. Germline CDR1 is SQVTM and CDR2 is ANQGSEA. The CDR3 is 13 residues long. The CDR3 protein is CSVGGLALDTQYF. The CDR3 DNA reads TGCAGCGTTGGTGGACTAGCGTTAGATACGCAGTATTTT.

This clone was observed a single time. CDR3 in amino acids: CASSEALRQGTYEQYF. In nucleotides, the CDR3 is TGTGCCAGCAGTGAAGCGCTTCGACAGGGGACCTACGAGCAGTACTTC. V usage is TRBV6-1 and J usage is TRBJ2-7; 8 positions match TRBD1. CDR3 length equals 16 residues. The V gene end was trimmed by 0 bases and the J gene end by 2 bases; junction bases not matched to a gene: 6. Germline values: CDR1 MNHNS, CDR2 SASEGT.

This clone was seen a handful of times. This chain joins TRBV6-1 and TRBJ1-2, with 7 bases aligning to TRBD1. Germline CDR1 is MNHNS and CDR2 is SASEGT. The CDR3 contains 14 residues. The V gene end was trimmed by 7 bases and the J gene end by 4 bases; junction bases not matched to a gene: 9. CDR3 in amino acids: CASTPGQSSYGYTF. Written as DNA, the CDR3 is TGTGCCAGCACCCCGGGACAGTCATCCTATGGCTACACCTTC.

CDR3 sequence reads: CASSLTGRYSNQPQHF. In DNA, the CDR3 is TGTGCCAGCAGTTTAACGGGTCGGTATAGCAATCAGCCCCAGCATTTT. V is TRBV28 and J is TRBJ1-5; D gene uncertain. Germline V CDR1 and CDR2: MDHEN, SYDVKM. The CDR3 covers 16 residues. Trimming stripped 2 bases from V and 0 bases from J, with 11 bases between.

This sequence joins TRBV5-6 and TRBJ2-6, with D perhaps TRBD2 (6 bases). The V and J ends lost 0 bases and 0 bases respectively, with 16 bases between them. CDR1 and CDR2 from the germline V gene are SGHDT and YYEEEE. The CDR3 loop spans 19 amino acids. The CDR3 sequence: CASSLARGYPSSGANVLTF. In nucleotides, the CDR3 is TGTGCCAGCAGCTTGGCCCGGGGGTACCCTAGCTCTGGGGCCAACGTCCTGACTTTC.

CDR3 sequence reads: CASSGQRDDTEAFF. CDR3 nucleotides: TGTGCCAGCAGCGGACAAAGGGATGACACTGAAGCTTTCTTT. The chain has TRBV27 and TRBJ1-1; weak D call: TRBD1 (5 bases). The CDR3 is 14 residues long. The germline V gene encodes CDR1 MNHEY and CDR2 SMNVEV (reference sequence). V was trimmed by 6 bases and J by 3 bases, leaving 14 bases between them.

The chain uses TRBV30 and TRBJ1-2; weak D call: TRBD1 (5 bases). CDR1 and CDR2 from the germline V gene are GTSNPN and SVGIG (reference sequence). The CDR3 is 15 residues long. Trimming took 5 bases from V and 2 from J, leaving 18 bases between them. The CDR3 coding sequence is TGTGCCTGGTCCATGGGGGGGGAAGTAAACTATGGCTACACCTTC. It codes for CAWSMGGEVNYGYTF.

V and J are TRBV6-6 and TRBJ1-1; D remains unclear. There are 11 residues in the CDR3. V lost 7 bases, J lost 3 bases, and 6 bases lay in between. CDR1 and CDR2 (germline): MNHNY, SVGAGI (reference sequence). As DNA, the CDR3 is TGTGCCAGCATTTTCGACACTGAAGCTTTCTTT. Translating it yields CASIFDTEAFF.